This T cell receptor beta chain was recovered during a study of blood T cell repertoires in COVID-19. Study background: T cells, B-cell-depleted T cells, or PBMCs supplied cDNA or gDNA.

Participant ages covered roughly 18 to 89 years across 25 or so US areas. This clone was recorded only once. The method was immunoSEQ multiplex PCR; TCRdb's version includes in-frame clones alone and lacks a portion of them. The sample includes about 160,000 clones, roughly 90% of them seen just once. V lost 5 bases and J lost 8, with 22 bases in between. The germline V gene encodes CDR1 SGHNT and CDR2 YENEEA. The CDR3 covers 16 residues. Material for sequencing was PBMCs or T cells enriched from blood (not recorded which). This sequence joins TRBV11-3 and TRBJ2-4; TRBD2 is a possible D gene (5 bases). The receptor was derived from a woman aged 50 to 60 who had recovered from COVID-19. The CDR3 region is CASSPRRPGLEDIQYF. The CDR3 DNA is TGTGCCAGCAGCCCCCGACGTCCGGGGTTAGAGGACATTCAGTACTTC.